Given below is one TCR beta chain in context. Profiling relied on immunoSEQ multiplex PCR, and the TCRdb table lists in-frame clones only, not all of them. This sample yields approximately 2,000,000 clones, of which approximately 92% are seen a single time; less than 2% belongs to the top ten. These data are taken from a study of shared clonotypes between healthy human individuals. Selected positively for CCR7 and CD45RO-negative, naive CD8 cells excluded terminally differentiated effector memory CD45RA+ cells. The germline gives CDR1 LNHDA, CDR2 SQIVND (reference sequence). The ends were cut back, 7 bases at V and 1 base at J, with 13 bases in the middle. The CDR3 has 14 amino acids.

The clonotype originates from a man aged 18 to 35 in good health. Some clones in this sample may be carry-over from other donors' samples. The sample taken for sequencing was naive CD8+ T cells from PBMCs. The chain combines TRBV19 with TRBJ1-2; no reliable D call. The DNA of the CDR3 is TGTGCCAGTAACCAGGACGGATTTAACTATGGCTACACCTTC. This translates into CASNQDGFNYGYTF.